The 20 T cell receptor beta chains in this list originate from one sample, sequenced in a study of blood T cells in healthy people across ages. Sample-barcoded 5' priming and a J-beta primer mix drove a second PCR of roughly 7 to 11 cycles. TCRdb itself ran the 5' RACE reads through MiXCR, one entry per CDR3 protein. Among some 800,000 distinct CDR3 sequences listed, more than 40% were seen once. The sample taken for sequencing was blood. The receptors originated from a man aged 55 to 70 in good health.

V and J are TRBV20-1 and TRBJ2-5; weak D call: TRBD2 (6 bases). TRBJ2-7 explains the end of the DNA better; the J call may be wrong. This CDR3 is 16 amino acids long. The germline V gene encodes CDR1 DFQATT and CDR2 SNEGSKA (reference sequence). CDR3 residues: CSASPYRLAGGYEQYF. For the CDR3, the DNA is TGCAGTGCTAGCCCCTATCGATTAGCCGGGGGCTACGAGCAGTACTTC.

This clonotype was counted only a few times. V and J are TRBV7-9 and TRBJ2-3, with D hard to call. The CDR3 covers 16 residues. Trimming took 0 bases from V and 2 from J, leaving 12 bases between them. Germline V lookup: CDR1 SEHNR, CDR2 FQNEAQ (reference sequence). CDR3 nucleotides: TGTGCCAGCAGCTTAGCTACCGGGTACTTCACAGATACGCAGTATTTT. This gives the protein CASSLATGYFTDTQYF.

The rearrangement links TRBV6-1 to TRBJ2-1; D gene uncertain. There are 12 residues in the CDR3. Looked up from germline, CDR1 is MNHNS and CDR2 is SASEGT. Trimming shortened V by 7 bases and J by 0 bases, and 4 bases separated the two germline ends. The CDR3: CASKRSYNEQFF. CDR3 sequence (DNA): TGTGCCAGCAAGCGCTCCTACAATGAGCAGTTCTTC.

The genes are TRBV7-2 and TRBJ1-6, with no clear D. The CDR3 is 13 amino acids. CDR1 and CDR2 (germline): SGHTA, FQGNSA. Trimming shortened V by 6 bases and J by 5 bases, and 8 bases separated the two germline ends. CDR3 amino acids: CASRLPHNSPLHF. The CDR3 nucleotides are TGTGCCAGCAGGCTGCCCCATAATTCACCCCTCCACTTT.

Only a few counts were recorded for this clonotype. J is TRBJ2-5 and V is TRBV4-3, with unresolved D. The end of the DNA aligns better with TRBJ2-7, so the J call may be wrong. The CDR3 contains 15 residues. The germline gives CDR1 LGHNA, CDR2 YSLEER. CDR3 DNA sequence: TGCGCCAGCAGCCAAGAAAGGGTATCACTACGCGAGCAGTACTTC. Its translation: CASSQERVSLREQYF.

This clonotype was found many times. The rearrangement joins TRBV20-1 to TRBJ2-5; 7 bases align to TRBD1. From germline, CDR1 is DFQATT and CDR2 SNEGSKA (reference sequence). V was pared by 1 base and J by 0 bases, with 8 bases of the junction left unmatched. The CDR3 is 16 residues long. In nucleotides, the CDR3 is TGCAGTGCTAGAGCCCGGGGCAGGGGGTACCAAGAGACCCAGTACTTC. This translates into CSARARGRGYQETQYF.

The chain combines TRBV6-2 or TRBV6-3 with TRBJ2-6; D call uncertain. The CDR3 is 15 amino acids. CDR1 MNHEY and CDR2 SVGEGT come from the germline V gene. The CDR3 nucleotides are TGTGCGTCGGAAGGGAAGGGCTCTGGGGCCAACGTCCTGACTTTC. This codes for CASEGKGSGANVLTF.

The chain recombines TRBV20-1 with TRBJ2-5, with 9 bases aligning to TRBD2. V lost 3 bases, J lost 5 bases, and 10 bases stayed unmatched. The length of the CDR3 is 15 residues. CDR1 DFQATT and CDR2 SNEGSKA come from the germline V gene (reference sequence). The CDR3 sequence is CSARSGGGAVETQYF. In nucleotides, the CDR3 is TGCAGTGCTAGGTCTGGCGGGGGGGCCGTGGAGACCCAGTACTTC.

The genes are TRBV6-6 and TRBJ1-4; D not resolved. The germline gives CDR1 MNHNY, CDR2 SVGAGI (reference sequence). V lost 6 bases, J lost 2 bases, and 13 bases lay in between. The length of the CDR3 is 15 residues. The CDR3 DNA sequence: TGTGCCAGCAGCCCTAAACTGGCGACTAATGAAAAACTGTTTTTT. Translated: CASSPKLATNEKLFF.

The chain carries TRBV9 and TRBJ2-4; TRBD1 matches 9 bases. The end of the DNA fits TRBJ2-7 better, so the J call may be wrong. The CDR3 loop spans 15 amino acids. Germline values: CDR1 SGDLS, CDR2 YYNGEE. Here the CDR3 DNA reads TGTGCCAGCAGCGTAGGGGACAGGGCGGGCTACGAGCAGTACTTC. It is translated as CASSVGDRAGYEQYF.

This clonotype was seen repeatedly, ten times or more. The chain employs TRBV7-2 and TRBJ2-7; D possibly matches TRBD1 or TRBD2 (5 bases each). Germline CDR1 is SGHTA and CDR2 is FQGNSA. V was shortened by 1 base and J by 6 bases, with 10 bases between the two germline ends. CDR3 length: 13 residues. The CDR3 DNA follows: TGTGCCAGCAGCTTAGATCGGGGCAGCGAGCAGTACTTC. It specifies CASSLDRGSEQYF.

CDR3 sequence reads: CSARQEGLAGARSGTQYF. CDR3 DNA sequence: TGCAGTGCTCGACAAGAAGGACTAGCGGGAGCGAGGTCCGGTACGCAGTATTTT. The chain employs TRBV20-1 and TRBJ2-3; TRBD2 matches at 13 bases. V dropped 5 bases and J dropped 8; count of bases not matched to a gene: 19. The length of the CDR3 is 18 residues. Germline values: CDR1 DFQATT, CDR2 SNEGSKA (reference sequence).

The rearrangement links TRBV20-1 to TRBJ2-6; D is ambiguous. Trimming stripped 6 bases from V and 0 bases from J, with 12 bases between. This CDR3 spans 15 amino acids. Germline loops: CDR1 DFQATT, CDR2 SNEGSKA (reference sequence). CDR3 bases: TGCAGTGCAACACCAACAGTCTCTGGGGCCAACGTCCTGACTTTC. The encoded protein is CSATPTVSGANVLTF.

This clonotype appeared a few times. The chain has TRBV25-1 and TRBJ2-1; 7 positions agree with TRBD1. The CDR3 has 17 amino acids. Germline trimming cut 1 base from V and 0 bases from J; bases unmatched to any gene: 6. Germline loops: CDR1 MGHDK, CDR2 SYGVNS. CDR3: CASSESADRSSYNEQFF. For the CDR3, the DNA is TGTGCCAGCAGTGAATCGGCGGACAGGAGCTCCTACAATGAGCAGTTCTTC.

This clonotype was seen only a few times. V usage is TRBV12-3 or TRBV12-4 and J usage is TRBJ2-3; D is perhaps TRBD2 (5 bases). The CDR3 extends over 12 amino acids. V gave up 6 bases and J gave up 7 bases, with 11 bases separating them. CDR3 amino acids: CASRQLGYTQYF. CDR3 bases: TGTGCCAGCAGACAACTAGGGTATACGCAGTATTTT.

Comment on this clonotype: A read error may account for a junction end that differs from germline. The genes are TRBV6-6 and TRBJ2-3, with D perhaps given as TRBD1 or TRBD2 (5 bases each). This CDR3 is built from 13 residues. The germline CDR1 and CDR2 sequences are MNHNY and SVGAGI (reference sequence). The CDR3 loop is CTSSRDSTDTQYF. The CDR3 DNA reads TGTACCAGCAGTAGGGACAGCACAGATACGCAGTATTTT.

The chain carries TRBV20-1 and TRBJ2-1; 8 bases align to TRBD1. This CDR3 contains 16 residues. V shed 0 bases, J shed 0 bases, and the junction held 4 bases outside the gene matches. Germline loops: CDR1 DFQATT, CDR2 SNEGSKA (reference sequence). CDR3 protein: CSARDRDRYSYNEQFF. The CDR3 DNA reads as TGCAGTGCTAGAGATCGGGACAGGTACTCCTACAATGAGCAGTTCTTC.

This clonotype was observed a handful of times. The J gene is TRBJ2-3, the V gene TRBV2; tentative D call: TRBD2 (7 bases). CDR1 and CDR2 from the germline V gene are SNHLY and FYNNEI. The CDR3 length is 15 residues. V was trimmed by 10 bases and J by 3 bases, leaving 20 bases between them. CDR3 sequence reads: CATTGVGGVTDTQYF. Written as DNA, the CDR3 is TGTGCCACCACCGGGGTAGGGGGGGTGACAGATACGCAGTATTTT.

About this clonotype itself: Its ends do not fully match the called genes, so a read error is possible. V and J are TRBV11-2 and TRBJ1-2; 7 bases are a match to TRBD1. Germline V gene sequence: CDR1 SGHAT, CDR2 FQNNGV. The CDR3 sequence is 14 residues long. The DNA of the CDR3 is TGTGCCAGCAGCATAGACCGGACAGGAAGTGGCTACACCTTC. Translated, it gives CASSIDRTGSGYTF.

This clonotype was counted between two and nine times. The chain uses TRBV4-3 and TRBJ1-6; D gene unclear. Germline CDR1 reads LGHNA; CDR2 reads YSLEER. V lost 1 base and J lost 6, with 10 bases in between. The CDR3 is made up of 15 amino acids. CDR3 loop: CASSQGATVNSPLHF. Here the CDR3 DNA reads TGCGCCAGCAGCCAAGGCGCCACCGTTAATTCACCCCTCCACTTT.